This T cell receptor (beta chain) was recorded in a study of blood T cell repertoires in COVID-19. Data came from immunoSEQ multiplex PCR; TCRdb stores just in-frame clones and leaves some out. The sample lists 350,000 or so clones, around 82% occurring once. The table lists this clone with a count of one. Sequenced: peripheral blood. The receptor comes from a young man with active or convalescent COVID-19.

CDR3 nucleotide sequence: TGTGCCAGCAGTTCTAGCGGGAGGGAGCGTTGGGGCACAGATACGCAGTATTTT. It codes for CASSSSGRERWGTDTQYF. The chain carries TRBV28 and TRBJ2-3, with 12 bases lining up with TRBD2. V shed 4 bases, J shed 1 base, and the junction held 9 bases outside the gene matches. CDR1 MDHEN and CDR2 SYDVKM come from the germline V gene. The CDR3 extends over 18 amino acids.